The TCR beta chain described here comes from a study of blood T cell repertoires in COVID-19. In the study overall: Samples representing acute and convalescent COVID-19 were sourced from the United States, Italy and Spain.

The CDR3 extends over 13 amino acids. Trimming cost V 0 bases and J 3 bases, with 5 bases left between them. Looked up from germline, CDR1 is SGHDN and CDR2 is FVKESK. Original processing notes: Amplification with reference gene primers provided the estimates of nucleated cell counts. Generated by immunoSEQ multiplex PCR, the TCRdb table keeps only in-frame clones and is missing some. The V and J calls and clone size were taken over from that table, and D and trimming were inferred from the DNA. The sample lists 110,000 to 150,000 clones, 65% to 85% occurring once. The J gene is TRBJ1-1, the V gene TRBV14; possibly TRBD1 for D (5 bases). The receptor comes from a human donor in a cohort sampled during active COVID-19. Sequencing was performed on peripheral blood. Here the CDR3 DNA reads TGTGCCAGCAGCCAAGACAGGGACACTGAAGCTTTCTTT. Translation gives CASSQDRDTEAFF.